A single sample gave rise to the 29 T cell receptor beta chains below, sequenced in a study of cytomegalovirus exposure and HLA in healthy donors. 13 Jbeta primers and 60 Vbeta primers were used for the PCR. The method was immunoSEQ multiplex PCR; TCRdb's version includes in-frame clones alone and lacks a portion of them. The top ten hold 1.5% to 2% of the sample, which has roughly 180,000 clones, just under 80% seen once. Sequenced material: PBMCs. The receptors shown here come from a woman younger than 45 in good health and CMV-seronegative.

The V and J genes are TRBV30 and TRBJ1-5; maybe TRBD1 (5 bases). Trimming removed 4 bases at V and 6 bases at J, with 13 bases between. CDR3 length: 13 amino acids. CDR1 and CDR2 from the germline V gene are GTSNPN and SVGIG (reference sequence). The CDR3 DNA reads as TGTGCCTGGACCAGGGACTGGTCTCAGCCCCAGCATTTT. Translated, it gives CAWTRDWSQPQHF.

The chain links TRBV27 to TRBJ1-2; 7 nucleotides agree with TRBD1. V lost 8 bases, J lost 0 bases, and 3 bases stayed unmatched. Germline CDR1 MNHEY, CDR2 SMNVEV (reference sequence). CDR3 length: 13 amino acids. The CDR3 sequence is CASGQGANYGYTF. The CDR3 DNA follows: TGTGCCAGCGGTCAGGGGGCTAACTATGGCTACACCTTC.

The J gene is TRBJ2-1, the V gene TRBV4-1, with 8 positions matching TRBD2. The germline gives CDR1 MGHRA, CDR2 YSYEKL. CDR3 length: 16 amino acids. The V segment lost 1 base and the J segment 5 bases; nucleotides outside the gene matches: 7. DNA for the CDR3: TGCGCCAGCAGCCAAGGGTGGACTAGCCTGGACAATGAGCAGTTCTTC. Translating it yields CASSQGWTSLDNEQFF.

This chain links TRBV19 with TRBJ2-7; TRBD1 agrees at 7 bases. The CDR3 extends over 15 amino acids. With V trimmed by 1 base and J by 2 bases, 5 bases remained unmatched. Germline V gene sequence: CDR1 LNHDA, CDR2 SQIVND (reference sequence). The CDR3 region has the DNA TGTGCCAGTAGTATAGGAGAAGGGGGCGCCTACGAGCAGTACTTC. Translation: CASSIGEGGAYEQYF. The entire variable domain, with the rest obtained from reference TRBV19 and TRBJ2-7, is as follows: DGGITQSPKYLFRKEGQNVTLSCEQNLNHDAMYWYRQDPGQGLRLIYYSQIVNDFQKGDIAEGYSVSREKKESFPLTVTSAQKNPTAFYLCASSIGEGGAYEQYFGPGTRLTVT.

This sequence joins TRBV7-6 and TRBJ2-3, with 10 bases lining up with TRBD2. Trimming removed 1 base from V and 4 bases from J; junction bases left unmatched: 5. CDR3 length: 16 residues. Germline CDR1 reads SGHVS; CDR2 reads FNYEAQ. The CDR3 bases are TGTGCCAGCAGCTTAGGGGCTAGCGGGGGTTCAGATACGCAGTATTTT. Translated: CASSLGASGGSDTQYF.

The chain links TRBV18 to TRBJ1-1; D may be TRBD1 (6 bases). The CDR3 has 13 residues. Trimming left V 10 bases short and J 5 bases short, with 17 bases between. In germline, CDR1 is KGHSH, CDR2 LQKENI. CDR3 sequence (DNA): TGTGCCACCCAAACAGGGTTGCTTACTGAAGCTTTCTTT. Its translation is CATQTGLLTEAFF.

This clone was seen more than once but under ten times. The chain employs TRBV5-1 and TRBJ2-5; D gene unclear. V was trimmed by 4 bases and J by 5 bases, leaving 9 bases between them. Germline V gives CDR1 SGHRS, CDR2 YFSETQ. The CDR3 runs 12 residues. The CDR3 DNA reads TGCGCCAGCAGCCCCTTTCGGGAGACCCAGTACTTC. Translating it yields CASSPFRETQYF.

V and J are TRBV13 and TRBJ1-2; D is undetermined. In germline, CDR1 is PRHDT, CDR2 FYEKMQ (reference sequence). V lost 1 base to trimming and J lost 6 bases, with 15 bases between them. This CDR3 is 15 amino acids long. Here the CDR3 DNA reads TGTGCCAGCAGCTTAGCCCCTGGGAGGGATAATGGCTACACCTTC. Translated, it gives CASSLAPGRDNGYTF.

The rearrangement joins TRBV7-2 to TRBJ2-7; D is unresolved. V was shortened by 5 bases and J by 3 bases, with 5 bases between the two germline ends. Germline lookup yields CDR1 SGHTA and CDR2 FQGNSA. The CDR3 totals 11 residues. CDR3 protein: CASSPYYEQYF. The CDR3 DNA follows: TGTGCCAGCAGCCCCTACTACGAGCAGTACTTC.

This chain uses TRBV29-1 with TRBJ2-1; the match to TRBD2 covers 8 bases. V shed 6 bases, J shed 9 bases, and the junction held 4 bases outside the gene matches. Germline V gene data show CDR1 as SQVTM and CDR2 as ANQGSEA. This CDR3 region has 11 residues. The CDR3 DNA reads TGCAGCGTCCAACGGGGGGGTGAGCAGTTCTTC. Protein product: CSVQRGGEQFF.

This clone was counted only a few times. The chain carries TRBV6-6 and TRBJ1-1; 10 nucleotides align to TRBD1. The CDR3 covers 16 residues. Germline V CDR1 and CDR2: MNHNY, SVGAGI (reference sequence). V gave up 6 bases and J gave up 6 bases; unmatched junction bases: 13. CDR3 region: CASSRDRGRGAAEAFF. CDR3 DNA: TGTGCCAGCAGCCGCGACAGGGGGCGCGGTGCCGCTGAAGCTTTCTTT.

V usage is TRBV5-1 and J usage is TRBJ1-2, with 7 bases matching TRBD1. Germline V gene data show CDR1 as SGHRS and CDR2 as YFSETQ. This CDR3 has 14 amino acids. Trimming took 2 bases from V and 6 from J; bases not matched to a gene: 7. The CDR3 DNA follows: TGCGCCAGCAGCTTTAACAGGGGCGTTGATGGCTACACCTTC. Translation gives CASSFNRGVDGYTF.

The chain joins TRBV9 to TRBJ2-5, with TRBD1 matching 7 bases. Germline CDR1 SGDLS, CDR2 YYNGEE. After removal of 4 bases from V and 5 bases from J, the junction contained 5 bases not matched to a gene. The CDR3 loop spans 13 amino acids. The DNA of the CDR3 is TGTGCCAGCAGCCCTGACAGGGTGGAGACCCAGTACTTC. This sequence encodes CASSPDRVETQYF. Full variable domain (missing parts from reference TRBV9 and TRBJ2-5): DSGVTQTPKHLITATGQRVTLRCSPRSGDLSVYWYQQSLDQGLQFLIQYYNGEERAKGNILERFSAQQFPDLHSELNLSSLELGDSALYFCASSPDRVETQYFGPGTRLLVL.

The chain couples TRBV10-2 to TRBJ2-7; the D gene is possibly TRBD1 (5 bases). There are 15 residues in the CDR3. Germline CDR1 WSHSY, CDR2 SAAADI. Trimming took 3 bases from V and 2 from J, leaving 14 bases between them. CDR3 sequence reads: CASSDLGPSPYEQYF. CDR3 bases: TGCGCCAGCAGTGATCTGGGGCCCTCCCCCTACGAGCAGTACTTC.

The rearrangement links TRBV5-6 to TRBJ2-5, with TRBD1 matching over 8 bases. Germline CDR1 is SGHDT and CDR2 is YYEEEE. With V trimmed by 0 bases and J by 4 bases, 5 bases remained unmatched. There are 15 residues in the CDR3. CDR3 sequence (DNA): TGTGCCAGCAGCTTGGGACAGGGGAATGGAGAGACCCAGTACTTC. It translates to CASSLGQGNGETQYF.

The V call is TRBV9, the J call TRBJ2-3; 11 bases map to TRBD2. The CDR3 runs to 14 residues. Germline V gene lookup returns CDR1 SGDLS and CDR2 YYNGEE. The trim removed 6 bases at V and 5 bases at J, leaving 5 bases unmatched. CDR3 nucleotides: TGTGCCAGCAACCTAGCGGGGGGTATAGATACGCAGTATTTT. Its protein is CASNLAGGIDTQYF.

This clone occurred once. The chain links TRBV5-1 to TRBJ1-3, with 7 bases identical to TRBD1. Trimming at V came to 0 bases and at J to 0 bases, leaving 6 bases not matched to a gene. This CDR3 region has 17 residues. Per the germline V gene, CDR1 is SGHRS and CDR2 is YFSETQ. The CDR3 protein is CASSLVSGGISGNTIYF. The CDR3 coding sequence is TGCGCCAGCAGCTTGGTATCAGGGGGGATCTCTGGAAACACCATATATTTT. Full variable domain (remainder filled in from reference TRBV5-1 and TRBJ1-3): KAGVTQTPRYLIKTRGQQVTLSCSPISGHRSVSWYQQTPGQGLQFLFEYFSETQRNKGNFPGRFSGRQFSNSRSEMNVSTLELGDSALYLCASSLVSGGISGNTIYFGEGSWLTVV.

The chain joins TRBV11-2 to TRBJ1-6; the D gene is possibly TRBD1 (5 bases). The CDR3 is made up of 16 amino acids. The V end lost 0 bases, the J end lost 6 bases, and 12 bases lay between the germline ends. Germline values: CDR1 SGHAT, CDR2 FQNNGV. The CDR3 DNA reads as TGTGCCAGCAGCTTAGAACCCAGCGGGGCTAATTCACCCCTCCACTTT. Its translation: CASSLEPSGANSPLHF.

This clone was seen a single time. V and J are TRBV10-2 and TRBJ1-2; 8 bases map to TRBD1. V gave up 8 bases and J gave up 3 bases; unmatched junction bases: 2. Germline V CDR1 and CDR2: WSHSY, SAAADI. The CDR3 extends over 12 amino acids. The CDR3 coding sequence is TGCGCCAGCGGGACAGGCGACTATGGCTACACCTTC. Residues: CASGTGDYGYTF.

The V and J genes are TRBV6-1 and TRBJ2-7; D ambiguous. The germline V and J ends were trimmed by 6 bases and 2 bases, with 14 bases remaining between them. CDR3 length: 14 residues. Germline V gene sequence: CDR1 MNHNS, CDR2 SASEGT. CDR3 sequence reads: CASRARTIPYEQYF. The CDR3 nucleotides are TGTGCCAGCAGGGCTCGTACTATTCCCTACGAGCAGTACTTC.

This chain joins TRBV11-2 and TRBJ2-7, with a weak D call TRBD2 (7 bases). Germline CDR1 SGHAT, CDR2 FQNNGV. CDR3 length equals 15 residues. Trimming pared 1 base from V and 5 bases from J, leaving 15 bases between. CDR3 in amino acids: CASSLGGGALNEQYF. DNA for the CDR3: TGTGCCAGCAGCTTAGGGGGGGGCGCTCTGAACGAGCAGTACTTC.

The chain recombines TRBV9 with TRBJ2-1; 10 nucleotides agree with TRBD2. V dropped 0 bases and J dropped 7; count of bases not matched to a gene: 7. The CDR3 runs to 16 residues. Germline CDR1 and CDR2: SGDLS and YYNGEE. CDR3 in DNA: TGTGCCAGCAGCGTAGCCGTACTAGCGGGGAATAATGAGCAGTTCTTC. It is translated as CASSVAVLAGNNEQFF.

V and J are TRBV7-6 and TRBJ1-5, with D maybe TRBD1 (5 bases). Trimming pared 2 bases from V and 6 bases from J, leaving 11 bases between. The CDR3 is 14 amino acids. CDR1 SGHVS and CDR2 FNYEAQ come from the germline V gene. The CDR3 DNA is TGTGCCAGCAGCTTATCCGACAGTCTTCAGCCCCAGCATTTT. It specifies CASSLSDSLQPQHF.

V usage is TRBV29-1 and J usage is TRBJ2-1; 7 bases line up with TRBD1. Germline V lookup: CDR1 SQVTM, CDR2 ANQGSEA. The CDR3 loop spans 15 amino acids. Trimming removed 7 bases from V and 3 bases from J; junction bases left unmatched: 12. CDR3 coding DNA: TGCAGCGCCTATCGCCGGGACAGCGGCTACAATGAGCAGTTCTTC. Its translation is CSAYRRDSGYNEQFF.

CDR3 protein: CASSLVGGGEKLFF. DNA of the CDR3: TGTGCCAGCAGCTTGGTGGGGGGAGGTGAAAAACTGTTTTTT. The rearrangement uses TRBV5-6 and TRBJ1-4, with D possibly TRBD1 on 5 matching bases. CDR3 size: 14 residues. V was pared by 0 bases and J by 7 bases, with 10 bases between. Germline V gene data show CDR1 as SGHDT and CDR2 as YYEEEE.

V and J are TRBV15 and TRBJ2-5, with 8 bases identical to TRBD1. The germline V gene has CDR1 LNHNV and CDR2 YYDKDF (reference sequence). V lost 3 bases, J lost 4 bases, and 7 bases stayed unmatched. The CDR3 covers 15 residues. Written as DNA, the CDR3 is TGTGCCACCAGCAGCGGACAGGGCGTCAGAGAGACCCAGTACTTC. Translating gives CATSSGQGVRETQYF.

The chain has TRBV30 and TRBJ1-2, with 8 bases identical to TRBD1. This CDR3 has 15 residues. Trimming removed 3 bases from V and 0 bases from J; junction bases left unmatched: 6. CDR1 is GTSNPN and CDR2 is SVGIG in the germline V gene (reference sequence). The CDR3 here is CAWRGDRGPNYGYTF. CDR3 in DNA: TGTGCCTGGAGAGGAGACAGGGGACCTAACTATGGCTACACCTTC.

The CDR3 loop is CASVNRGVSGNTIYF. CDR3 bases: TGTGCCAGCGTCAACCGGGGAGTTTCTGGAAACACCATATATTTT. The chain employs TRBV19 and TRBJ1-3; D call uncertain. This CDR3 comprises 15 residues. Germline loops: CDR1 LNHDA, CDR2 SQIVND (reference sequence). V lost 9 bases, J lost 1 base, and 16 bases lay in between.

The chain employs TRBV7-2 and TRBJ2-3; D is undetermined. The V end lost 4 bases, the J end lost 3 bases, and 11 bases lay between the germline ends. Germline CDR1 reads SGHTA; CDR2 reads FQGNSA. The CDR3 has 14 amino acids. The CDR3 DNA sequence: TGTGCCAGCAGCTGGGCGCCCCCAACAGATACGCAGTATTTT. This codes for CASSWAPPTDTQYF.